This is a list of T cell receptor beta chains from one sample in a study of blood T cell repertoires in COVID-19. Profiled with immunoSEQ multiplex PCR; TCRdb holds only in-frame clones, not every one. The table includes some 300,000 clones, roughly 87% detected once. Sequencing was performed on PBMCs or T cells enriched from blood (not recorded which). The origin of the receptors is a woman in her twenties or thirties who had recovered from COVID-19. CDR3s leave out the opening cysteine and the closing phenylalanine or tryptophan. Rows give clone size only sometimes, using once, few, many, or a class for an expanded clone.

>-|TRBV5-1
ASSLGALGGETQY
>-|TRBV5-1
ASSPGLAGAGQETQY
>-|TRBV13
ASSLLSGSGTDTQY
>-|TRBV6-4
ATSGDWVYEQY
>-|TRBV10-3
AISGGTAYGYT
>-|TRBV4-1
ASSQETGNYQPQH
>-|TRBV2
ASGTFRNYGYT
>-|TRBV5-1
ASSPPHTNYGYT
>-|TRBV27
ASSPRDRGNGYT
>-|TRBV9
ASSDGESSSGNTIY
>-|TRBV9
ASSVGGTPNSPLH
>-|TRBV28
ASSFLGDTTRTDTQY
>-|TRBV3-1/TRBV3-2
ASSQHNSRDSQETQY
>-|TRBV27
ASSSVGRADTEAF
>-|TRBV14
ASSPSSYGYT
>-|TRBV10-3
ATRTQGAVMNTEAF
>few|TRBV5-1
ASSSDRGFYSPLH
>-|TRBV7-9
ASSLVLSNSGNTIY
>-|TRBV24-1
ATSDPPGQGAGANVLT
>few|TRBV19
ASANRGGRADSPLH
>few|TRBV5-1
ASSLGAAMNTEAF
>-|TRBV6-6
ASSFLGQGGEQY
>-|TRBV5-4
ASSSPSAGGSYNEQF